This T cell receptor beta chain was retrieved from a study of T cell repertoires in ileal Crohn's disease. Each sample's TCRB immunosequencing used 500 to 550 nanograms of biopsy DNA. Here immunoSEQ multiplex PCR was the method, and the copy in TCRdb shows in-frame clones only, minus some. The sample includes fewer than 10,000 clones, over 75% of them seen just once. As regards this clone: Its antigen is not identified.

The V end was cut by 1 base, the J end by 2 bases, with 12 bases between. Germline V gene lookup returns CDR1 SGHRS and CDR2 YFSETQ. The CDR3 has 15 amino acids. Overall study findings and caveats: Sorted CD8 T cells held more high-frequency clones than CD4. Clonality above 26.8% at surgery always came with endoscopic recurrence.

The chain carries TRBV5-1 and TRBJ2-5, with D possibly TRBD1 on 6 matching bases. The sequencing sample was made of ileal tissue. The source of this sequence is an adult with Crohn's disease. CDR3 sequence: CASSLQQGNQETQYF. As DNA, the CDR3 is TGCGCCAGCAGCTTGCAACAGGGTAATCAAGAGACCCAGTACTTC.